This TCR beta chain was obtained from a study of shared clonotypes between healthy human individuals. As handled by the study authors: For the immunoSEQ data, sequences were junction-only without quality scores, so filtering differed. Profiling relied on immunoSEQ multiplex PCR, and the TCRdb table lists in-frame clones only, not all of them. The DNA was the basis for D and trimming; V, J and clone size are from that table. The table records about 450,000 clones, 65% to 80% of them present only once. Losses at the gene ends were 3 bases for V and 6 bases for J; bases not matched to a gene: 4. Germline V lookup: CDR1 MGHRA, CDR2 YSYEKL. CDR3 length: 16 amino acids.

Sample: PBMCs. The chain couples TRBV4-1 to TRBJ2-2, with 13 bases matching TRBD2. The source is a woman in her thirties or forties in good health. Some clones in this sample may be carry-over from other donors' samples. CDR3 protein: CASSQTSGRSAGELFF. The CDR3 coding sequence is TGCGCCAGCAGCCAGACTAGCGGGAGGTCCGCCGGGGAGCTGTTTTTT.